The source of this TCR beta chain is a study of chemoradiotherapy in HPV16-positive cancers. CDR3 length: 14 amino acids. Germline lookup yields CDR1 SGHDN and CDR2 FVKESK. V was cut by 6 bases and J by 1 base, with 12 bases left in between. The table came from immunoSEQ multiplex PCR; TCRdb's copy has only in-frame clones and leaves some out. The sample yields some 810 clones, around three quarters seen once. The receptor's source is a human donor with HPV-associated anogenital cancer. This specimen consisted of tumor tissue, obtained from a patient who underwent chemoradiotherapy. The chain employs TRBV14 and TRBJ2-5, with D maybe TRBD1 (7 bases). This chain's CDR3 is CASRPRGAQETQYF. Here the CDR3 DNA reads TGTGCCAGCAGGCCCAGGGGGGCCCAAGAGACCCAGTACTTC.